This T cell receptor beta chain was sequenced during a study of blood T cell repertoires in COVID-19. Sequenced by immunoSEQ multiplex PCR; TCRdb stores in-frame clones only, minus some. The sample lists about 180,000 clones, about 86% seen once, with around 12% in the top ten. The sample was peripheral blood. This clonotype was sampled from a woman aged 65 to 85 with COVID-19, enrolled during active disease.

Here the CDR3 DNA reads TGTGCCAGCAGCCAAGGGCAGGGGGCCACTGAAGCTTTCTTT. It specifies CASSQGQGATEAFF. V and J are TRBV14 and TRBJ1-1; TRBD1 agrees at 8 bases. The V segment lost 1 base and the J segment 4 bases; nucleotides outside the gene matches: 2. Germline assignment: CDR1 SGHDN and CDR2 FVKESK. There are 14 residues in the CDR3.